This TCR beta chain was observed in a study of OX40 agonist ivuxolimab in advanced cancers. Study at large: While on treatment, patients had intravenous ivuxolimab at 0.01 to 10 mg/kg every 2 weeks. Patients undergoing dose escalation presented with hepatocellular carcinoma, melanoma, renal cell or head and neck cancer.

The CDR3 is made up of 12 amino acids. Trimming cost V 7 bases and J 5 bases, with 11 bases left between them. Germline V gene sequence: CDR1 MRHNA, CDR2 SNTAGT. Some clones are missing from TCRdb's copy, which holds only in-frame ones; the method was immunoSEQ multiplex PCR. The sample has more than 80,000 clones; just over 85% are singletons. The chain links TRBV6-4 to TRBJ2-5; D gene ambiguous. This receptor was taken from an adult with an advanced solid tumor such as melanoma, head and neck, liver or kidney cancer. The specimen was CD4+ or CD8+ T cells sorted from blood, collected in a trial of the OX40 agonist ivuxolimab. In DNA form, the CDR3 reads TGTGCCAGCAAAGAGGTGGGGGAGACCCAGTACTTC. The encoded protein is CASKEVGETQYF.